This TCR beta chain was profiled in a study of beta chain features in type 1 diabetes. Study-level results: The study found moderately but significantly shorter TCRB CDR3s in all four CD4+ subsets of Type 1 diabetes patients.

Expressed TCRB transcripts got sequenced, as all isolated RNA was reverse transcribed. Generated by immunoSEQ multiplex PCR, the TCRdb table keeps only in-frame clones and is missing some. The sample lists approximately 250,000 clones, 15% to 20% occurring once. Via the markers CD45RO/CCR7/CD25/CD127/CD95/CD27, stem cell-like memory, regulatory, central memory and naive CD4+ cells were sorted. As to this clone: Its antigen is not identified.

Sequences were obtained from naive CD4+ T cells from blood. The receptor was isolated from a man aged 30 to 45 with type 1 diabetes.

The CDR3 is CASSGSLRGGNEQFF. The CDR3, as DNA: TGTGCCAGCAGTGGGTCGCTCCGCGGCGGCAATGAGCAGTTCTTC. This chain links TRBV25-1 with TRBJ2-1; D is undetermined. This CDR3 comprises 15 residues. With 4 bases removed from V and 6 bases from J, the gap between germline ends came to 16 bases. Germline values: CDR1 MGHDK, CDR2 SYGVNS.